This T cell receptor (beta chain) was sequenced during a study of PD-L1 blockade in urothelial cancer. Study-wide context: Males with bladder-origin urothelial cancer constituted about 85% of the 29 patients. Blood underwent analysis 3 weeks (second dose) and 6 weeks after treatment began. Earlier, patients had received 0 to 3 chemotherapy regimens. Broader study findings: When pretreatment blood TCR clonality was below the median, it predicted better survival.

In regard to this clone: What it binds is unknown.

V gave up 1 base and J gave up 7 bases, with 23 bases separating them. Germline CDR1 MDHEN, CDR2 SYDVKM. This CDR3 is built from 18 residues. The assay was immunoSEQ multiplex PCR, and TCRdb's table has in-frame clones only and misses some. The sample consists of around 14,000 clones, 70% to 90% of them appearing once. The starting material was PBMCs, obtained around atezolizumab (anti-PD-L1) treatment. The rearrangement uses TRBV28 and TRBJ1-5, with D uncertain. This receptor was identified in a man between 65 and 80 years old with urothelial cancer. DNA of the CDR3: TGTGCCAGCAGTTTATTCGCAGCAGGTTTCTTAAGAGTACAGCCCCAGCATTTT. Protein product: CASSLFAAGFLRVQPQHF.